Given below is one T cell receptor (beta chain) in context. Its antigen remains unknown. Deletions cut 4 bases from V and 0 bases from J, with 14 bases between. This CDR3 region has 16 residues. Germline V gene data show CDR1 as SGHRS and CDR2 as YFSETQ. It was by quantitative 5'-RACE with molecular barcodes that TCR beta libraries were made. MiXCR, applied by TCRdb to the 5' RACE reads, yields one record per CDR3 protein. The sample shows about 400,000 distinct CDR3 sequences, 20% to 25% of them seen only once. This sample is drawn from a study of CD8 T cells in ankylosing spondylitis. General study results and limits: Peripheral blood samples showed relatively rare disease-linked clones, and these clones were CD8+. The study identified a TCR beta motif of under ten highly homologous variants that appeared characteristic of ankylosing spondylitis blood.

V is TRBV5-1 and J is TRBJ2-1; tentatively, D is TRBD1 (6 bases). The sample taken for sequencing was blood, either unsorted or a sorted T cell fraction (not recorded which). The source of this sequence is a male donor with ankylosing spondylitis. In nucleotides, the CDR3 is TGCGCCAGCAGCGGACAAACAGGGAGCTCCTACAATGAGCAGTTCTTC. Its translation: CASSGQTGSSYNEQFF.